Each of the 29 T cell receptor beta chains below was sequenced from the same sample in a study of T cell responses to AZD1222 COVID-19 vaccine (dated by TCRdb to the early 2020s). Library method: the immunoSEQ multiplex PCR assay. TCRdb holds this immuneACCESS table with in-frame rearrangements only. Some clones are missing; in checked studies, unresolved V genes explain under half, and the rest has no known cause. The sample table contains about 120,000 clones; only one count was recorded for over 75% of them. Around 7% of the sample lies in the top ten. Per the publication, the time point label means: baseline before first vaccination. The input for sequencing was peripheral blood, taken on day 0 of AZD1222 vaccination. These TCRs come from an adult in good health.

The V and J genes are TRBV20-1 and TRBJ2-7; D call uncertain. The ends were cut back, 6 bases at V and 7 bases at J, with 10 bases in the middle. The CDR3 extends over 10 amino acids. CDR1 and CDR2 from the germline V gene are DFQATT and SNEGSKA (reference sequence). CDR3 bases: TGCAGTGCCACGATCAGAGAGCAGTACTTC. Amino acids: CSATIREQYF.

The chain employs TRBV19 and TRBJ1-2, with 8 bases identical to TRBD1. CDR3 size: 15 residues. Germline-derived CDR1 and CDR2 are LNHDA and SQIVND (reference sequence). V gave up 5 bases and J gave up 3 bases; unmatched junction bases: 8. CDR3 sequence (DNA): TGTGCCAGTAGTTTCAGACAGGGGATATACTATGGCTACACCTTC. Its protein is CASSFRQGIYYGYTF.

This chain links TRBV7-3 with TRBJ1-1; D is undetermined. Germline V lookup: CDR1 SGHTA, CDR2 FQGTGA. Trimming removed 5 bases at V and 3 bases at J, with 10 bases between. The CDR3 loop spans 13 amino acids. The DNA of the CDR3 is TGTGCCAGCAGCCACGCCGACGACACTGAAGCTTTCTTT. It yields the protein CASSHADDTEAFF.

The V call is TRBV6-5, the J call TRBJ2-2, with D perhaps TRBD2 (7 bases). CDR1 is MNHEY, CDR2 SVGAGI, per germline. The CDR3 is 12 residues long. V dropped 11 bases and J dropped 6 bases, with 13 bases sitting between them. DNA of the CDR3: TGTGCCGGGAGGGGGGTGGCCGGGGAGCTGTTTTTT. Translation gives CAGRGVAGELFF.

The CDR3 sequence: CAGEEGNTIYF. CDR3 DNA: TGTGCCGGAGAAGAGGGAAACACCATATATTTT. The rearrangement uses TRBV28 and TRBJ1-3, with D uncertain. Trimming took off 11 bases at V and 4 bases at J, with 9 bases between the two ends. This CDR3 has 11 amino acids. CDR1 is MDHEN and CDR2 is SYDVKM in the germline V gene.

The rearrangement uses TRBV6-4 and TRBJ1-2, with unresolved D. V lost 2 bases, J lost 8 bases, and 15 bases lay in between. Germline values: CDR1 MRHNA, CDR2 SNTAGT. The CDR3 contains 14 residues. CDR3 sequence reads: CASSDVWGSRGYTF. CDR3 coding DNA: TGTGCCAGCAGTGACGTGTGGGGATCAAGGGGCTACACCTTC.

This chain joins TRBV5-4 and TRBJ2-5, with 9 bases aligning to TRBD2. This CDR3 is 15 amino acids long. V lost 0 bases, J lost 5 bases, and 5 bases stayed unmatched. Germline CDR1 is SGHNT and CDR2 is YYREEE (reference sequence). The CDR3 protein is CASSLESSGKETQYF. CDR3 nucleotides: TGTGCCAGCAGCTTGGAGTCTAGCGGGAAGGAGACCCAGTACTTC. The whole variable domain, remainder taken from reference TRBV5-4 and TRBJ2-5, is ETGVTQSPTHLIKTRGQQVTLRCSSQSGHNTVSWYQQALGQGPQFIFQYYREEENGRGNFPPRFSGLQFPNYSSELNVNALELDDSALYLCASSLESSGKETQYFGPGTRLLVL.

V usage is TRBV28 and J usage is TRBJ1-2, with a possible D match to TRBD1 (5 bases). This CDR3 contains 14 residues. V dropped 3 bases and J dropped 2 bases, with 10 bases sitting between them. Germline lookup yields CDR1 MDHEN and CDR2 SYDVKM. CDR3 loop: CASSLGGPNYGYTF. CDR3 nucleotides: TGTGCCAGCAGTTTGGGGGGACCGAACTATGGCTACACCTTC.

This chain joins TRBV6-5 and TRBJ2-7; D not certain. CDR1 and CDR2 (germline): MNHEY, SVGAGI. V lost 5 bases and J 3 bases, leaving 14 bases between the germline ends. The CDR3 runs to 14 residues. The CDR3 sequence: CASSQQEKGYEQYF. CDR3 nucleotides: TGTGCCAGCAGTCAACAAGAAAAGGGCTACGAGCAGTACTTC.

In its sample, this clone was seen a few times. V gene TRBV7-2 combines with J gene TRBJ2-5; D gene unclear. The V end was cut by 0 bases, the J end by 1 base, with 9 bases between. The CDR3 covers 15 residues. Germline-derived CDR1 and CDR2 are SGHTA and FQGNSA. DNA of the CDR3: TGTGCCAGCAGCTTAGCGCGGCGCATCCAAGAGACCCAGTACTTC. Encoded protein: CASSLARRIQETQYF. Drawing the rest from reference TRBV7-2 and TRBJ2-5, the complete variable domain is GAGVSQSPSNKVTEKGKDVELRCDPISGHTALYWYRQSLGQGLEFLIYFQGNSAPDKSGLPSDRFSAERTGGSVSTLTIQRTQQEDSAVYLCASSLARRIQETQYFGPGTRLLVL.

The chain recombines TRBV3-1 (or the pseudogene TRBV3-2) with TRBJ2-7; a possible D gene is TRBD1 (6 bases). V lost 0 bases, J lost 12 bases, and 18 bases lay in between. Germline V gene sequence: CDR1 LGHDT, CDR2 YNNKEL (reference sequence). The CDR3 extends over 14 amino acids. CDR3 in amino acids: CASSQDRPDRPRYF. In DNA form, the CDR3 reads TGTGCCAGCAGCCAAGATCGTCCTGACAGGCCCCGGTACTTC.

This sequence joins TRBV28 and TRBJ2-2; D is undetermined. In germline, CDR1 is MDHEN, CDR2 SYDVKM. CDR3 length: 14 residues. V was cut by 3 bases and J by 1 base, with 6 bases left in between. The CDR3 here is CASSLFKNTGELFF. The DNA of the CDR3 is TGTGCCAGCAGTTTGTTCAAGAACACCGGGGAGCTGTTTTTT. The full variable domain, rest sourced from reference TRBV28 and TRBJ2-2, is DVKVTQSSRYLVKRTGEKVFLECVQDMDHENMFWYRQDPGLGLRLIYFSYDVKMKEKGDIPEGYSVSREKKERFSLILESASTNQTSMYLCASSLFKNTGELFFGEGSRLTVL.

This chain connects TRBV7-9 to TRBJ2-3; TRBD1 agrees at 12 bases. The V gene's germline CDR1 is SEHNR and CDR2 FQNEAQ (reference sequence). The CDR3 length is 14 residues. CDR3 protein: CASGTGGLTNTQYF. The CDR3 nucleotides are TGTGCTAGCGGGACAGGGGGCCTTACTAATACGCAGTATTTT.

V is TRBV27 and J is TRBJ1-1; D gene ambiguous. Germline assignment: CDR1 MNHEY and CDR2 SMNVEV (reference sequence). The V end was cut by 3 bases, the J end by 8 bases, with 13 bases between. The CDR3 loop spans 13 amino acids. The CDR3 spells CASSLASELEAFF. The DNA of the CDR3 is TGTGCCAGCAGTTTGGCGTCCGAACTCGAAGCTTTCTTT.

The chain links TRBV6-5 to TRBJ1-1; the D is unclear. The CDR3 has 15 residues. Germline CDR1 and CDR2: MNHEY and SVGAGI. The V end was cut by 6 bases, the J end by 1 base, with 15 bases between. This chain's CDR3 is CASSLGLEANTEAFF. CDR3 sequence (DNA): TGTGCCAGCAGCCTCGGACTAGAGGCGAACACTGAAGCTTTCTTT.

The V and J genes are TRBV29-1 and TRBJ1-1; no firm D call. The CDR3 has 13 amino acids. From germline, CDR1 is SQVTM and CDR2 ANQGSEA. V shed 3 bases and J shed 1 base, with 9 bases lying between them. CDR3 bases: TGCAGCGTTGATGTAGCAGGGAACACTGAAGCTTTCTTT. Amino acids: CSVDVAGNTEAFF.

V and J are TRBV5-1 and TRBJ2-2; D gene ambiguous. This CDR3 has 12 amino acids. The germline gives CDR1 SGHRS, CDR2 YFSETQ. Deletions cut 0 bases from V and 7 bases from J, with 4 bases between. CDR3 amino acids: CASSLEDGELFF. The CDR3 nucleotides read TGCGCCAGCAGCTTGGAGGACGGGGAGCTGTTTTTT. Complete variable domain (other parts from reference TRBV5-1 and TRBJ2-2): KAGVTQTPRYLIKTRGQQVTLSCSPISGHRSVSWYQQTPGQGLQFLFEYFSETQRNKGNFPGRFSGRQFSNSRSEMNVSTLELGDSALYLCASSLEDGELFFGEGSRLTVL.

The gene calls are TRBV29-1 and TRBJ2-7; possibly TRBD1 for D (5 bases). V was clipped by 2 bases and J by 3 bases, with 8 bases between them. CDR3 length equals 12 residues. The germline gives CDR1 SQVTM, CDR2 ANQGSEA. The CDR3 bases are TGCAGCGTTGAATTCAGGGACTACGAGCAGTACTTC. This codes for CSVEFRDYEQYF.

V usage is TRBV30 and J usage is TRBJ1-1; D is unclear. The CDR3 covers 13 residues. Trimming cost V 0 bases and J 5 bases, with 10 bases left between them. Looked up from germline, CDR1 is GTSNPN and CDR2 is SVGIG (reference sequence). The CDR3 region is CAWSVLGMTEAFF. CDR3 nucleotide sequence: TGTGCCTGGAGTGTACTAGGGATGACTGAAGCTTTCTTT.

The rearrangement uses TRBV6-5 and TRBJ1-1; a possible D gene is TRBD1 (5 bases). Germline-derived CDR1 and CDR2 are MNHEY and SVGAGI. CDR3 size: 13 residues. V lost 8 bases and J 6 bases, leaving 16 bases between the germline ends. CDR3 loop: CASQGLGGSEAFF. The CDR3 DNA reads TGTGCCAGCCAGGGCCTAGGCGGGTCTGAAGCTTTCTTT.

The V gene is TRBV6-5, the J gene TRBJ2-2, with 7 bases lining up with TRBD1. The CDR3 length is 15 residues. Per the germline V gene, CDR1 is MNHEY and CDR2 is SVGAGI. Trimming took 5 bases from V and 1 from J; bases not matched to a gene: 4. Written as DNA, the CDR3 is TGTGCCAGCAGTCCCGGGACAGTGAACACCGGGGAGCTGTTTTTT. This translates into CASSPGTVNTGELFF.

The V gene is TRBV3-1 (or the pseudogene TRBV3-2), the J gene TRBJ2-2, with 11 bases that match TRBD1. The J segment lost 6 bases and the V segment lost 2 bases, leaving 5 bases of the junction unmatched. This CDR3 is 16 amino acids long. The germline V gene has CDR1 LGHDT and CDR2 YNNKEL (reference sequence). The DNA for the CDR3 is TGTGCCAGCAGCCAATCTGGACAGGGGGCAGCCGGGGAGCTGTTTTTT. Translation gives CASSQSGQGAAGELFF.

The table lists this clone with a count of one. In nucleotides, the CDR3 is TGCGCCAGCAGCTCCGTCGGGGGACGGGAAAATTCACCCCTCCACTTT. As protein: CASSSVGGRENSPLHF. The chain couples TRBV5-1 to TRBJ1-6; TRBD1 is a possible D gene (5 bases). Trimming removed 3 bases from V and 7 bases from J, with 17 bases in between. CDR3 length: 16 amino acids. Per germline, CDR1 SGHRS and CDR2 YFSETQ.

The gene calls are TRBV28 and TRBJ2-7, with 8 bases lining up with TRBD1. The CDR3 extends over 13 amino acids. CDR1 MDHEN and CDR2 SYDVKM come from the germline V gene. Trimming took 6 bases from V and 7 from J; bases not matched to a gene: 8. This CDR3 reads CASRRTGRREQYF. DNA of the CDR3: TGTGCCAGCAGACGGACAGGGCGAAGGGAGCAGTACTTC. Filled out from reference TRBV28 and TRBJ2-7, the complete variable domain reads DVKVTQSSRYLVKRTGEKVFLECVQDMDHENMFWYRQDPGLGLRLIYFSYDVKMKEKGDIPEGYSVSREKKERFSLILESASTNQTSMYLCASRRTGRREQYFGPGTRLTVT.

V usage is TRBV6-6 and J usage is TRBJ2-1; 9 nucleotides line up with TRBD1. Germline V gene lookup returns CDR1 MNHNY and CDR2 SVGAGI (reference sequence). The CDR3 runs to 17 residues. V lost 5 bases and J lost 1; bases outside the gene matches: 9. Written as DNA, the CDR3 is TGTGCCAGCAGTCCTGGACAGGGGATAATATCCTACAATGAGCAGTTCTTC. Encoded protein: CASSPGQGIISYNEQFF.

This chain joins TRBV27 and TRBJ1-2; D is ambiguous. Germline V CDR1 and CDR2: MNHEY, SMNVEV (reference sequence). The V and J ends lost 3 bases and 4 bases respectively, with 12 bases between them. The CDR3 spans 14 residues. The CDR3 DNA is TGTGCCAGCAGTTTCATACACCCTGGCTATGGCTACACCTTC. Protein sequence: CASSFIHPGYGYTF.

The sample holds a few counts of this clone. This rearrangement joins TRBV6-2 or TRBV6-3 to TRBJ2-1; 10 positions match TRBD2. The V gene's germline CDR1 is MNHEY and CDR2 SVGEGT. With 4 bases clipped from V and 8 bases from J, the junction kept 8 bases outside the gene matches. There are 15 residues in the CDR3. CDR3 sequence reads: CASSSLIAGGHEQFF. The DNA for the CDR3 is TGTGCCAGCAGTTCCCTCATAGCGGGGGGACATGAGCAGTTCTTC.

The rearrangement uses TRBV12-3 or TRBV12-4 and TRBJ2-1; 9 positions match TRBD1. This CDR3 is built from 12 residues. Trimming took 7 bases from V and 8 from J; bases not matched to a gene: 3. The CDR3 loop is CASIDRGYEQFF. CDR3 coding DNA: TGTGCCAGCATTGACAGGGGGTATGAGCAGTTCTTC.

CDR3 bases: TGCGCCAGCAGCCCGACAGGGAGCAATCAGCCCCAGCATTTT. Protein: CASSPTGSNQPQHF. The chain recombines TRBV4-1 with TRBJ1-5; TRBD1 matches 7 bases. The CDR3 length is 14 residues. Germline V lookup: CDR1 MGHRA, CDR2 YSYEKL. V lost 4 bases and J lost 1; bases outside the gene matches: 1.